This paragraph reports one T cell receptor (beta chain). The data belong to a study of blood T cell repertoires in COVID-19. Study in general: The samples span acute and convalescent COVID-19 from the United States, Italy and Spain. PBMCs, B-cell-depleted T cells, or T cells provided the cDNA or gDNA that made up the material.

V dropped 5 bases and J dropped 2 bases, with 18 bases sitting between them. The CDR3 contains 16 residues. The germline V gene encodes CDR1 GTSNPN and CDR2 SVGIG (reference sequence). As handled by the study authors: Amplification of reference gene primers was used by the study to estimate nucleated cell counts. The repertoire was sequenced with immunoSEQ multiplex PCR; TCRdb's copy has only in-frame clones and lacks some. V and J calls and clone size are copied from that table; D and trimming were computed from the DNA. This table has 250,000 or so clones, about 89% appearing once. The sequence came from a man in his forties or fifties with active or convalescent COVID-19. Sequencing was carried out using peripheral blood. The genes are TRBV30 and TRBJ1-4; no reliable D call. The CDR3 loop reads CAWEEALRGTNEKLFF. CDR3 sequence (DNA): TGTGCCTGGGAGGAGGCACTCCGAGGGACTAATGAAAAACTGTTTTTT.